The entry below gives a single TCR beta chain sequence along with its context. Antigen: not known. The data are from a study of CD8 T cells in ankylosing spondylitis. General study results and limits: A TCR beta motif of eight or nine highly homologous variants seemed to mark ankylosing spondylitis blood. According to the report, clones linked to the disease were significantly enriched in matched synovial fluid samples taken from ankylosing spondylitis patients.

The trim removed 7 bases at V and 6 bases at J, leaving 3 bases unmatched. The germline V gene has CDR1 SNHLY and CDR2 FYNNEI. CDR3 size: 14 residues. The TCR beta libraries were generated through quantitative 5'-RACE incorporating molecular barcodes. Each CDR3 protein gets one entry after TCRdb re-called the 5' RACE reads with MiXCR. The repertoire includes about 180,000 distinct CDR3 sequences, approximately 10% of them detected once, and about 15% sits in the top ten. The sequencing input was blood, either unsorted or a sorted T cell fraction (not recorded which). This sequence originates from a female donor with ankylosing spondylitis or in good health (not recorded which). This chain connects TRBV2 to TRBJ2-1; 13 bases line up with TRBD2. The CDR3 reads CASTGLAGANEQFF. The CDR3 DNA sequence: TGTGCCAGCACTGGACTAGCGGGAGCCAATGAGCAGTTCTTC.